The 14 T cell receptor beta chains presented below share a single source sample, sequenced in a study of T cell repertoires in cytomegalovirus infection. MiXCR was run by TCRdb on the reads, yielding one entry per CDR3 protein. The sample carries 150,000 to 200,000 distinct CDR3 sequences, about 20% recorded once. The sequencing sample was made of PBMCs. These receptors all come from a human donor in good health (CMV status not recorded). Some clones in this sample may be carry-over from other donors' samples.

This clonotype was seen more than once but under ten times. The J gene is TRBJ1-2, the V gene TRBV13; TRBD1 matches at 7 bases. V was pared by 7 bases and J by 7 bases, with 18 bases of the junction left unmatched. Germline V gives CDR1 PRHDT, CDR2 FYEKMQ (reference sequence). This CDR3 has 16 residues. CDR3 DNA sequence: TGTGCCAGCATGGCTCGACGAGGGGGCAGGGGTGGTGGCTACACCTTC. It is translated as CASMARRGGRGGGYTF.

V usage is TRBV4-3 and J usage is TRBJ1-4; no reliable D call. Germline V lookup: CDR1 LGHNA, CDR2 YSLEER. The CDR3 length is 18 residues. V was pared by 1 base and J by 0 bases, with 15 bases between. The CDR3 region is CASSQGRQASTTNEKLFF. In DNA form, the CDR3 reads TGCGCCAGCAGCCAAGGGCGTCAGGCGTCGACAACTAATGAAAAACTGTTTTTT.

The V call is TRBV19, the J call TRBJ2-1; D perhaps matches TRBD1 (5 bases). This CDR3 spans 17 amino acids. Germline values: CDR1 LNHDA, CDR2 SQIVND (reference sequence). Deletions cut 3 bases from V and 0 bases from J, with 15 bases between. Here the CDR3 reads CASSILTDSSSYNEQFF. CDR3 nucleotides: TGTGCCAGTAGTATTCTGACAGACTCGAGCTCCTACAATGAGCAGTTCTTC.

Notes on this clonotype: One junction end does not reproduce the germline sequence, and a read error may be involved. This chain joins TRBV27 and TRBJ1-5; D gene ambiguous. Germline CDR1 is MNHEY and CDR2 is SMNVEV (reference sequence). This CDR3 region has 16 residues. CDR3 nucleotide sequence: TGTGCCAGCAGTTTATGGTCGGGCGGAAGCAATCAGCTCCAGCATTTT. The encoded protein is CASSLWSGGSNQLQHF.

This clonotype was recorded a few times. The V call is TRBV5-1, the J call TRBJ2-1, with no clear D. There are 16 residues in the CDR3. V gave up 2 bases and J gave up 0 bases, with 12 bases separating them. The V gene's germline CDR1 is SGHRS and CDR2 YFSETQ. CDR3 coding DNA: TGCGCCAGCAGCTTAGAGCCTTTGAGCTCCTACAATGAGCAGTTCTTC. Translating it yields CASSLEPLSSYNEQFF.

This clonotype has only one observation. The chain carries TRBV20-1 and TRBJ2-1; possibly TRBD2 for D (6 bases). This CDR3 region has 15 residues. Trimming cost V 2 bases and J 10 bases, with 21 bases left between them. Germline CDR1 is DFQATT and CDR2 is SNEGSKA (reference sequence). The CDR3: CSARLGTGFGKEQFF. CDR3 DNA sequence: TGCAGTGCTAGATTAGGGACTGGATTTGGGAAAGAGCAGTTCTTC.

This clonotype was counted a few times. The chain has TRBV19 and TRBJ2-1; D gene uncertain. Germline V gene lookup returns CDR1 LNHDA and CDR2 SQIVND (reference sequence). This CDR3 spans 15 amino acids. With 6 bases removed from V and 8 bases from J, the gap between germline ends came to 20 bases. CDR3 nucleotides: TGTGCCAGTAGGGGTCCCTCTGGCGTTGTCGATGAGCAGTTCTTC. Protein sequence: CASRGPSGVVDEQFF.

This clonotype was seen a few times. V gene TRBV4-1 combines with J gene TRBJ2-7, with TRBD1 matching 9 bases. Germline lookup yields CDR1 MGHRA and CDR2 YSYEKL. The CDR3 consists of 16 residues. V shed 4 bases and J 0 bases; nucleotides not matched to a gene: 7. CDR3 in amino acids: CASSLPGTGNSYEQYF. The CDR3 DNA reads as TGCGCCAGCAGCCTTCCCGGGACAGGGAACTCCTACGAGCAGTACTTC.

This clonotype was counted only a few times. The genes are TRBV29-1 and TRBJ1-1, with TRBD1 as a possible D gene (5 bases). Germline lookup yields CDR1 SQVTM and CDR2 ANQGSEA. Deletions cut 6 bases from V and 1 base from J, with 9 bases between. This CDR3 spans 12 amino acids. The DNA for the CDR3 is TGCAGCGTAACCCAGGGGAACACTGAAGCTTTCTTT. As protein: CSVTQGNTEAFF.

This clonotype was seen just once. This chain joins TRBV6-2 or TRBV6-3 and TRBJ1-1, with D possibly matching TRBD1 (6 bases). Germline values: CDR1 MNHEY, CDR2 SVGEGT. Trimming took off 2 bases at V and 4 bases at J, with 20 bases between the two ends. The length of the CDR3 is 17 residues. The CDR3 DNA follows: TGTGCCAGCAGTTACCCCGGACAGCTCCGGAAGGGCACTGAAGCTTTCTTT. The encoded protein is CASSYPGQLRKGTEAFF.

The V and J genes are TRBV20-1 and TRBJ2-3; D unresolved. V was clipped by 0 bases and J by 0 bases, with 10 bases between them. The germline V gene has CDR1 DFQATT and CDR2 SNEGSKA (reference sequence). The CDR3 length is 15 residues. Here the CDR3 reads CSARDPISSTDTQYF. CDR3 coding DNA: TGCAGTGCTAGAGATCCGATATCAAGCACAGATACGCAGTATTTT.

The gene calls are TRBV9 and TRBJ2-5; D is perhaps TRBD1 or TRBD2 (6 bases each). The ends were cut back, 0 bases at V and 5 bases at J, with 11 bases in the middle. This CDR3 region has 14 residues. Germline V gene sequence: CDR1 SGDLS, CDR2 YYNGEE. The CDR3 here is CASSVGGASETQYF. CDR3 bases: TGTGCCAGCAGCGTAGGGGGGGCTTCGGAGACCCAGTACTTC. Looking up the rest from reference TRBV9 and TRBJ2-5 gives the full variable domain: DSGVTQTPKHLITATGQRVTLRCSPRSGDLSVYWYQQSLDQGLQFLIQYYNGEERAKGNILERFSAQQFPDLHSELNLSSLELGDSALYFCASSVGGASETQYFGPGTRLLVL.

This clonotype appeared a few times. The chain links TRBV6-5 to TRBJ2-3; D remains unclear. Per germline, CDR1 MNHEY and CDR2 SVGAGI. V lost 7 bases to trimming and J lost 2 bases, with 7 bases between them. This CDR3 contains 12 residues. This CDR3 is CASKGYTDTQYF. CDR3 coding DNA: TGTGCCAGCAAGGGCTACACAGATACGCAGTATTTT.

This chain uses TRBV23-1 with TRBJ2-7; D is tentatively TRBD1 or TRBD2 (6 bases each). TRBV23-1 is sorted into the ORF group, with uncertain function. V was clipped by 0 bases and J by 4 bases, with 16 bases between them. CDR3 size: 16 residues. CDR3 sequence: CASSQSTRGGGYEQYF. In nucleotides, the CDR3 is TGCGCCAGCAGTCAATCCACACGAGGAGGGGGTTACGAGCAGTACTTC.